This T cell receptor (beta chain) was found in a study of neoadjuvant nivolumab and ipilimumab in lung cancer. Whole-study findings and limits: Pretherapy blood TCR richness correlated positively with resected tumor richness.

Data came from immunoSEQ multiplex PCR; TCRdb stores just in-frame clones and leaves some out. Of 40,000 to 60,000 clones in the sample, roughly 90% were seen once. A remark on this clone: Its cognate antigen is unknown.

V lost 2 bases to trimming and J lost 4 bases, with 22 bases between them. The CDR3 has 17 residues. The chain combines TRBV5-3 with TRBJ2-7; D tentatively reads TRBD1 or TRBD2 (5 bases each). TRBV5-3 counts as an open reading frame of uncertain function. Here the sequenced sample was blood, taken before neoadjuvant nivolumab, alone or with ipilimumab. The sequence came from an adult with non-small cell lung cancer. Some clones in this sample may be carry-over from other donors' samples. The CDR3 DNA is TGTGCCAGAAGCTTAAAGGTTCGCAGGGAGTTTTTGTACGAGCAGTACTTC. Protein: CARSLKVRREFLYEQYF.